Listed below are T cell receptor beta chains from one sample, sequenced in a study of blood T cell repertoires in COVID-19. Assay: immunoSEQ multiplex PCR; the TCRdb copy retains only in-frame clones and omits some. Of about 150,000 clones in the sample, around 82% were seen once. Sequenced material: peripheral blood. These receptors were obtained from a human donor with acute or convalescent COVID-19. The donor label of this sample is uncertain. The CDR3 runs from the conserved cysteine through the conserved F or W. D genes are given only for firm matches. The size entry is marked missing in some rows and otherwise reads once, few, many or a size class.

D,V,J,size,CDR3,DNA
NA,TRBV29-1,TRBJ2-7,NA,CSVEDPAVVREQYF,TGCAGCGTTGAAGACCCTGCCGTTGTGAGGGAGCAGTACTTC
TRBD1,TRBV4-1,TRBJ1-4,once,CASRAGTGWRTNEKLFF,TGCGCCAGCAGGGCCGGGACAGGGTGGAGAACTAATGAAAAACTGTTTTTT
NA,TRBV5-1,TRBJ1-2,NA,CASSGDTQGYGYTF,TGCGCCAGCAGCGGGGACACGCAGGGATATGGCTACACCTTC
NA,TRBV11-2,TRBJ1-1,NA,CASSPLGAPNTEAFF,TGTGCCAGCAGCCCTTTGGGGGCCCCGAACACTGAAGCTTTCTTT
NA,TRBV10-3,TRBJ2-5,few,CASRRGLEETQYF,TGTGCCTCGCGTCGGGGTTTAGAGGAGACCCAGTACTTC
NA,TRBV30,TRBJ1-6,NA,CAWSADRDSLYNSPLHF,TGTGCCTGGAGTGCCGACCGTGACAGCCTTTATAATTCACCCCTCCACTTT
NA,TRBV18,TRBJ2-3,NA,CASSPRLEGRGTDTQYF,TGTGCCAGCTCACCGAGACTAGAGGGCCGGGGCACAGATACGCAGTATTTT
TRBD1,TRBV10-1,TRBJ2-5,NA,CASRRDREGETQYF,TGCGCCAGCAGACGGGACAGAGAGGGAGAGACCCAGTACTTC
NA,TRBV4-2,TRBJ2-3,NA,CASSQRKGGSTDTQYF,TGTGCCAGCAGCCAGAGGAAGGGGGGGAGCACAGATACGCAGTATTTT
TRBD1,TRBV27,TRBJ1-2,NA,CASSLNGQGAGYTF,TGTGCCAGCAGTTTAAACGGACAGGGGGCTGGCTACACCTTC
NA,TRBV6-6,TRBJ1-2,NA,CASSYGRQTDGYTF,TGTGCCAGCAGTTACGGTCGACAGACAGATGGCTACACCTTC
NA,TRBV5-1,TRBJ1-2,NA,CASSQGTDRFNYGYTF,TGCGCCAGCAGCCAAGGGACGGACAGATTTAACTATGGCTACACCTTC
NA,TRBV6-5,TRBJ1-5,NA,CASKSRENQPQHF,TGTGCCAGCAAGTCAAGGGAGAATCAGCCCCAGCATTTT
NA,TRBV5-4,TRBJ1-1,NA,CASSTGFNTEAFF,TGTGCCAGCAGCACAGGGTTTAACACTGAAGCTTTCTTT
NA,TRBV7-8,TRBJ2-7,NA,CASSIQGLLVYEQYF,TGTGCCAGCAGTATACAGGGTTTACTTGTCTACGAGCAGTACTTC
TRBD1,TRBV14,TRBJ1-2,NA,CASSQGTGYGYTF,TGTGCCAGCAGCCAGGGGACAGGCTATGGCTACACCTTC
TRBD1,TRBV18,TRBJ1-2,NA,CASSPRDSGYGYTF,TGTGCCAGCTCACCACGGGACAGCGGATATGGCTACACCTTC
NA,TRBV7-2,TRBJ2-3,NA,CAGTPMRTPSTDTQYF,TGTGCCGGCACCCCCATGCGGACACCAAGCACAGATACGCAGTATTTT
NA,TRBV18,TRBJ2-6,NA,CATSRGTSSGANVLTF,TGTGCCACCTCACGGGGCACCAGCTCTGGGGCCAACGTCCTGACTTTC
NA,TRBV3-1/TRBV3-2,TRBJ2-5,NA,CASSDGTFDQETQYF,TGTGCCAGCAGCGACGGGACTTTCGACCAAGAGACCCAGTACTTC
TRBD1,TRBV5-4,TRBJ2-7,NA,CASSSSGTGYNEQYF,TGTGCCAGCAGCTCCTCCGGGACAGGGTACAACGAGCAGTACTTC
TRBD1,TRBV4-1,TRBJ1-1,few,CASSQDAGGRTEAFF,TGCGCCAGCAGCCAAGATGCAGGGGGGAGGACTGAAGCTTTCTTT
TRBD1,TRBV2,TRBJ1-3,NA,CASSGPDRSLNTIYF,TGTGCCAGCAGCGGCCCGGACAGGAGCCTAAACACCATATATTTT
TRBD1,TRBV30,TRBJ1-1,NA,CASLTGQGVTEAFF,TGTGCCTCCCTAACCGGACAGGGTGTCACTGAAGCTTTCTTT
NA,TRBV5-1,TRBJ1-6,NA,CASSASGNSPLHF,TGCGCCAGCAGCGCGTCAGGGAATTCACCCCTCCACTTT